This TCR beta chain was observed in a study of cytomegalovirus exposure and HLA in healthy donors. V was shortened by 3 bases and J by 7 bases, with 15 bases between the two germline ends. The CDR3 length is 14 residues. The germline V gene encodes CDR1 GTSNPN and CDR2 SVGIG (reference sequence). 60 Vbeta and 13 Jbeta primers were used in PCR. Profiled with immunoSEQ multiplex PCR; TCRdb holds only in-frame clones, not every one. The table has 210,000 or so clones, roughly 84% seen once. The TCR comes from a girl aged 2-10 years in good health and CMV-seronegative. What was sequenced was PBMCs. The chain has TRBV30 and TRBJ2-2, with a possible D match to TRBD1 (6 bases). Here the CDR3 DNA reads TGTGCCTGGAGGGAAGCCAGGGGCGGCGGGGAGCTGTTTTTT. This encodes CAWREARGGGELFF.